This T cell receptor (beta chain) emerged from a study of blood T cell repertoires in COVID-19. Trimming took off 7 bases at V and 10 bases at J, with 25 bases between the two ends. Per germline, CDR1 MRHNA and CDR2 SNTAGT. The CDR3 is made up of 15 amino acids. Clones were sequenced by immunoSEQ multiplex PCR, and TCRdb holds only the in-frame ones, with some missing. This table holds 120,000 or so clones, 69% found once. The chain employs TRBV6-4 and TRBJ1-2; TRBD1 might be the D (5 bases). Input material: peripheral blood. The receptor's source is a woman aged 70-85 years with acute or convalescent COVID-19. For the CDR3, the DNA is TGTGCCAGCACGGGCAGGGCTTTTCTCTACCTCTTCTACACCTTC. Encoded protein: CASTGRAFLYLFYTF.